The clone carrying this T cell receptor beta chain was found many times. Its matching antigen is unknown. This record belongs to a study of CD8 T cells in ankylosing spondylitis. General study findings and limits: Made up of 7 to 9 highly homologous variants, a TCR beta motif appeared characteristic of ankylosing spondylitis blood. The clones that were linked to disease were reported to be significantly enriched in matched synovial fluid samples from ankylosing spondylitis patients.

Losses at the gene ends were 0 bases for V and 0 bases for J; bases not matched to a gene: 4. Germline CDR1 and CDR2: ENHRY and SYGVKD. The CDR3 extends over 16 amino acids. TCR beta libraries were made by quantitative 5'-RACE with molecular barcodes. MiXCR, run by TCRdb on the 5' RACE reads, gives a single entry per CDR3 protein. This table holds around 770,000 distinct CDR3 sequences, 19% found once. This clonotype was obtained from a male donor with ankylosing spondylitis. The sample taken for sequencing was blood, either unsorted or a sorted T cell fraction (not recorded which). This chain links TRBV10-3 with TRBJ2-5; 7 bases line up with TRBD1. In DNA form, the CDR3 reads TGTGCCATCAGTGAGTCGTTGACAGGGTACCAAGAGACCCAGTACTTC. Translating gives CAISESLTGYQETQYF.